One and the same sample provided the 5 T cell receptor beta chains below, sequenced in a study of HIV-infected patients and healthy controls. cDNA was made from 500 ng RNA using alpha and beta constant primers. Using multiplexing indices, alpha and beta chain libraries were generated apart by chain-specific third strand synthesis. TCRdb called the 5' RACE reads again in MiXCR, with one record for every CDR3 protein. The sample has around 9,000 distinct CDR3 sequences, about 5% seen once. Whole blood was used without fractionation, so all unsorted peripheral T cells were included. The source material was blood. These receptors came from an adult in good health.

In this sample, this clonotype is medium-sized. The chain uses TRBV6-5 and TRBJ1-1; D not certain. Trimming stripped 2 bases from V and 7 bases from J, with 17 bases between. Germline V gene data show CDR1 as MNHEY and CDR2 as SVGAGI. The CDR3 contains 15 residues. The CDR3 reads CASSYTGFGDHEAFF. DNA for the CDR3: TGTGCCAGCAGTTACACGGGGTTCGGGGATCATGAAGCTTTCTTT.

The CDR3 sequence is CASSFYQDSYNEQFF. The DNA of the CDR3 is TGCGCCAGCAGCTTCTATCAGGACTCCTACAATGAGCAGTTCTTC. V gene TRBV5-1 combines with J gene TRBJ2-1; D call uncertain. The V end was cut by 2 bases, the J end by 0 bases, with 9 bases between. Germline CDR1 is SGHRS and CDR2 is YFSETQ. The CDR3 is 15 amino acids.

This clonotype is medium-sized in the sample. The chain carries TRBV29-1 and TRBJ1-5; the D gene is possibly TRBD1 (5 bases). CDR3 size: 14 residues. Deletions cut 4 bases from V and 5 bases from J, with 15 bases between. CDR1 SQVTM and CDR2 ANQGSEA come from the germline V gene. The CDR3 reads CSVGGTAVDQPQHF. The CDR3 DNA is TGCAGCGTTGGAGGGACCGCAGTGGATCAGCCCCAGCATTTT.

The rearrangement joins TRBV30 to TRBJ2-5; D is ambiguous. Germline V lookup: CDR1 GTSNPN, CDR2 SVGIG (reference sequence). CDR3 length equals 10 residues. V lost 2 bases to trimming and J lost 3 bases, with 1 base between them. CDR3 region: CAWSKETQYF. CDR3 sequence (DNA): TGTGCCTGGAGTAAAGAGACCCAGTACTTC.

This clonotype ranks as medium-sized. The chain has TRBV29-1 and TRBJ1-1; a weak D match, TRBD1 (6 bases). Germline values: CDR1 SQVTM, CDR2 ANQGSEA. CDR3 length equals 10 residues. V shed 4 bases and J shed 11 bases, with 11 bases lying between them. The CDR3 coding sequence is TGCAGCGTTGGTACAGGGACGGCTTTCTTT. Residues: CSVGTGTAFF. The full variable domain, its missing parts supplied by reference TRBV29-1 and TRBJ1-1, is SAVISQKPSRDICQRGTSLTIQCQVDSQVTMMFWYRQQPGQSLTLIATANQGSEATYESGFVIDKFPISRPNLTFSTLTVSNMSPEDSSIYLCSVGTGTAFFGQGTRLTVV.